This T cell receptor (beta chain) comes out of a study of shared clonotypes between healthy human individuals. The repertoire was sequenced with immunoSEQ multiplex PCR; TCRdb's copy has only in-frame clones and lacks some. The sample shows under 2,500,000 clones, nearly 97% of them seen only once. The germline V gene encodes CDR1 MGHRA and CDR2 YSYEKL. Trimming pared 4 bases from V and 3 bases from J, leaving 14 bases between. The CDR3 sequence is 15 residues long. The specimen sequenced was naive CD4+ T cells sorted from blood. The subset denotes: CD45RA+ positively selected. The J gene is TRBJ2-3, the V gene TRBV4-1; D may be TRBD2 (7 bases). This TCR was sampled from a man between 18 and 29 years old in good health. The CDR3 reads CASSLPGGPTDTQYF. As DNA, the CDR3 is TGCGCCAGCAGCCTACCCGGGGGGCCAACAGATACGCAGTATTTT.